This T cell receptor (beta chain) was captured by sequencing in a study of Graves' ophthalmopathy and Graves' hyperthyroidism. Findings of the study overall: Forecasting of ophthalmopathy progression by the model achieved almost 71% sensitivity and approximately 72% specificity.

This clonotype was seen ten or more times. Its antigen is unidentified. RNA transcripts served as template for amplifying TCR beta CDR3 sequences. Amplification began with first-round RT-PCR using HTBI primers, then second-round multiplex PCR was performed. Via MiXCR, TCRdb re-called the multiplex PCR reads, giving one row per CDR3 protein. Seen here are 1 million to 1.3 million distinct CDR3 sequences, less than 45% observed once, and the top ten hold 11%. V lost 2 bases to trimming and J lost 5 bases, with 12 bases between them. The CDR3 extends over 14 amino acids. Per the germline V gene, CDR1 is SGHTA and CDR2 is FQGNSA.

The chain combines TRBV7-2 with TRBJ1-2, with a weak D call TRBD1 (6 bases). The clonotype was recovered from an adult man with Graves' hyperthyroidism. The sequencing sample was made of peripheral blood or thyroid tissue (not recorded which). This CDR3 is CASSLRQAYYGYTF. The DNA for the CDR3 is TGTGCCAGCAGCTTAAGACAGGCGTATTATGGCTACACCTTC.